Listed below are T cell receptor beta chains from one sample, sequenced in a study of cytomegalovirus exposure and HLA in healthy donors. Assay: immunoSEQ multiplex PCR; the TCRdb copy retains only in-frame clones and omits some. The data contain about 200,000 clones, 83% of them seen just once; the ten biggest clones take up approximately 1.5%. The source material was PBMCs. The receptor source for this set is a girl between 10 and 17 years old in good health and CMV-seronegative. Each CDR3 is given with its conserved first and last residue. A D gene is named only where the DNA matches it firmly. Some rows have no size entry. The others give once, few or many, or a class for an expanded clone.

d_gene	len	v_gene	j_gene	abundance	CDR3nt	CDR3aa
.	16	TRBV28	TRBJ1-1	.	TGTGCCAGCAGTTTCCCTGGGCCGTCCGAGAACACTGAAGCTTTCTTT	CASSFPGPSENTEAFF
.	14	TRBV7-9	TRBJ2-3	.	TGTGCCAGCAGCCTGGGGACATCCACAGATACGCAGTATTTT	CASSLGTSTDTQYF
TRBD1	15	TRBV30	TRBJ2-3	.	TGTGCCTGGGGACAGGGGACCTCTAGCACAGATACGCAGTATTTT	CAWGQGTSSTDTQYF
.	15	TRBV7-2	TRBJ2-2	once	TGTGCCAGCAGCTTTATGTTAGCAGACACCGGGGAGCTGTTTTTT	CASSFMLADTGELFF
.	12	TRBV28	TRBJ1-1	.	TGTGCCAGCAGTTTGTCAGGGACTGAAGCTTTCTTT	CASSLSGTEAFF
.	16	TRBV19	TRBJ2-7	.	TGTGCCAGTAGTAAGGTAACCTCGCTAGGTAATAGCGAGCAGTACTTC	CASSKVTSLGNSEQYF
.	13	TRBV11-2	TRBJ1-1	.	TGTGCCAGCAGCCGGGGAAGGAACACTGAAGCTTTCTTT	CASSRGRNTEAFF
.	17	TRBV2	TRBJ1-2	.	TGTGCCAGCAGTGGCGATAAACAGAAACGGGGGGGCTATGGCTACACCTTC	CASSGDKQKRGGYGYTF
.	14	TRBV4-1	TRBJ1-4	.	TGCGCCAGCAGCCAAGACCCCCTCCTGCGAGAACTGTTTTTT	CASSQDPLLRELFF
TRBD1	16	TRBV18	TRBJ2-1	.	TGTGCCAGCTCATTCTCGGACAGGATCACCTACAATGAGCAGTTCTTC	CASSFSDRITYNEQFF
.	15	TRBV7-9	TRBJ2-1	.	TGTGCCAGCAAAATACCGGGTCCGCCTCTAAATGAGCAGTTCTTC	CASKIPGPPLNEQFF
.	14	TRBV9	TRBJ1-1	once	TGTGCCAGCAGCGTAGGCAGTCTGAACACTGAAGCTTTCTTT	CASSVGSLNTEAFF
.	11	TRBV29-1	TRBJ1-2	.	TGCAGCGTCGGACTGGAAGGAGGCTACACCTTC	CSVGLEGGYTF
.	14	TRBV5-1	TRBJ1-1	.	TGCGCCAGCAGCTTACAAGATTTAAACACTGAAGCTTTCTTT	CASSLQDLNTEAFF
TRBD1	15	TRBV25-1	TRBJ1-4	.	TGTGCCAGCAGTGGCGGGACAGGTCCTTATGAAAAACTGTTTTTT	CASSGGTGPYEKLFF
.	12	TRBV6-5	TRBJ1-1	.	TGTGCCAGCAGTACCGGGAGTTCTGGAGCTTTCTTT	CASSTGSSGAFF
TRBD1	16	TRBV6-6	TRBJ1-5	.	TGTGCCAGCAACCTTCCGGGACAGGGCTTCAATCAGCCCCAGCATTTT	CASNLPGQGFNQPQHF
TRBD1	15	TRBV2	TRBJ1-5	.	TGTGCCAGCATTTCCGGGACAGGTAGCAATCAGCCCCAGCATTTT	CASISGTGSNQPQHF
.	12	TRBV25-1	TRBJ2-7	once	TGTGCCAGCAGTGACAGGGGTTACGAGCAGTACTTC	CASSDRGYEQYF
.	15	TRBV7-2	TRBJ1-3	.	TGTGCCAGCAGCTTAACGGGGTCACCGGGAAACACCATATATTTT	CASSLTGSPGNTIYF
.	12	TRBV15	TRBJ2-1	.	TGTGCCACCAGCAGCGCCTGGCGGGAGCAGTTCTTC	CATSSAWREQFF